This T cell receptor beta chain came from a study of blood T cell repertoires in COVID-19. The germline V gene has CDR1 SGHVS and CDR2 FQNEAQ. CDR3 length: 19 residues. The V segment lost 2 bases and the J segment 4 bases; nucleotides outside the gene matches: 17. The authors' processing: Amplification with reference gene primers provided the estimates of nucleated cell counts. Assay: immunoSEQ multiplex PCR; the TCRdb copy retains only in-frame clones and omits some. V, J and clone size reflect that table, while D and trimming were determined from the DNA. Of 65,000 to 70,000 clones in the sample, about 81% were seen once.

This sequence was found in a human donor in a cohort sampled during active COVID-19. Source material: peripheral blood. The chain employs TRBV7-8 and TRBJ2-5; 9 nucleotides match TRBD2. CDR3 sequence (DNA): TGTGCCAGCAGCTTAAGACGGCTAGCGGGACTCCTAGGGACAGAGACCCAGTACTTC. It is translated as CASSLRRLAGLLGTETQYF.